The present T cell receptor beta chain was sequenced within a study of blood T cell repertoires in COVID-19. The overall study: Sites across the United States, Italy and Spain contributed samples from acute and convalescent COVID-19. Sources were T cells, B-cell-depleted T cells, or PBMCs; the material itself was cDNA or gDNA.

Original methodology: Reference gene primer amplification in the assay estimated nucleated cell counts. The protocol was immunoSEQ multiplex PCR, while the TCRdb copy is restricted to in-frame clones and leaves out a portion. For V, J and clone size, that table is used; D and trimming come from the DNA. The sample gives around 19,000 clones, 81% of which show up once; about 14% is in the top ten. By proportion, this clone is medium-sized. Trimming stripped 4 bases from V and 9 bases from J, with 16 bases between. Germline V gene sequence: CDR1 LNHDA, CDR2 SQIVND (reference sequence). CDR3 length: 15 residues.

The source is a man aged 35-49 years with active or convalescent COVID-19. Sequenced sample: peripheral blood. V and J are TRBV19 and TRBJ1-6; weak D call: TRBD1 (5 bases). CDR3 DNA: TGTGCCAGTAGTACGACAGCTACCCAGGGTTCACCCCTCCACTTT. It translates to CASSTTATQGSPLHF.